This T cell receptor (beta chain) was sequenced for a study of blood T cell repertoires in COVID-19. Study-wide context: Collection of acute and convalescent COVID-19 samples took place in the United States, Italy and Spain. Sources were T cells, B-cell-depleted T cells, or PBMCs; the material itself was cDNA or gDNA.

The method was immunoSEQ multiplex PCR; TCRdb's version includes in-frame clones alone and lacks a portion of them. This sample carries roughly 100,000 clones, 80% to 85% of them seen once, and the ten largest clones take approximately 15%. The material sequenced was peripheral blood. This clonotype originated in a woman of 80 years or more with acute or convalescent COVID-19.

CDR3 amino acids: CASSLDPLRTGIHEQFF. The CDR3 DNA reads as TGCGCCAGCAGCTTGGATCCTCTTAGGACAGGGATTCATGAGCAGTTCTTC. V and J are TRBV5-1 and TRBJ2-1, with 8 bases identical to TRBD1. The CDR3 has 17 residues. Germline CDR1 SGHRS, CDR2 YFSETQ. Trimming took 0 bases from V and 8 from J; bases not matched to a gene: 13.